This is a list of T cell receptor beta chains from one sample in a study of T-cell reconstitution after alpha-beta-depleted transplantation in children. TCRdb reprocessed the PCR reads with MiXCR, giving one entry per CDR3 protein. The sample contains about 230,000 distinct CDR3 sequences, 8% to 10% of which appear only once. The sequencing here drew on PBMCs from the stem cell graft donor, taken from the stem cell graft. The origin of the receptors is a human donor who donated a stem cell graft to a child with acute lymphoblastic leukemia. CDR3s include the opening cysteine and the closing phenylalanine or tryptophan. The D gene is left open where the match is weak. Where a row states a size, it is once, few, many or the class of an expanded clone; other rows omit it.

>TRBJ2-7|TRBV25-1|few|.
CASQNSGGGSYEQYF
TGTGCCAGCCAAAACTCAGGAGGCGGATCCTACGAGCAGTACTTC
>TRBJ1-5|TRBV6-1|.|TRBD1
CASRDRGGQPQHF
TGTGCCAGCAGGGACAGGGGAGGACAGCCCCAGCATTTT
>TRBJ2-5|TRBV5-1|many|.
CASSAWGQETQYF
TGCGCCAGCAGCGCCTGGGGGCAAGAGACCCAGTACTTC
>TRBJ2-7|TRBV11-1|.|.
CASSPLRGSYEQYF
TGTGCCAGCAGCCCGCTCAGGGGATCCTACGAGCAGTACTTC
>TRBJ2-5|TRBV6-2/TRBV6-3|many|.
CASGKGQETQYF
TGTGCCAGCGGCAAGGGTCAGGAGACCCAGTACTTC
>TRBJ1-3|TRBV11-2|.|TRBD1
CASSFGTESGNTIYF
TGTGCCAGCAGCTTCGGGACAGAATCTGGAAACACCATATATTTT
>TRBJ1-6|TRBV10-1|once|.
CASLPHSRELPLHF
TGCGCCAGCCTCCCACACAGCCGGGAGTTGCCCCTCCACTTT
>TRBJ1-2|TRBV6-5|.|.
CASSYSMTRGVNYGYTF
TGTGCCAGCAGTTACTCAATGACCCGAGGGGTAAACTATGGCTACACCTTC
>TRBJ2-1|TRBV20-1|few|TRBD2
CSASETSGGYNEQFF
TGCAGTGCTAGCGAGACTAGCGGGGGGTACAATGAGCAGTTCTTC
>TRBJ2-5|TRBV29-1|many|.
CSVVVGETQYF
TGCAGCGTTGTCGTCGGAGAGACCCAGTACTTC
>TRBJ2-7|TRBV7-2|few|TRBD1
CASSLSGTGGEEQYF
TGTGCCAGCAGCTTATCAGGGACAGGGGGCGAGGAGCAGTACTTC
>TRBJ2-7|TRBV7-8|many|TRBD1
CASSRSRDRAHEQYF
TGTGCCAGCAGCCGGAGCCGGGACAGGGCCCACGAGCAGTACTTC
>TRBJ2-3|TRBV29-1|few|.
CSAAGAGFDTQYF
TGCAGCGCGGCAGGGGCGGGTTTTGATACGCAGTATTTT
>TRBJ2-3|TRBV11-2|few|TRBD2
CASSLDRRVGLAGRTQYF
TGTGCCAGCAGCTTAGATCGGAGGGTGGGACTAGCCGGTCGCACGCAGTATTTT
>TRBJ2-6|TRBV29-1|few|.
CSVGTSGANVLTF
TGCAGCGTTGGGACCTCTGGGGCCAACGTCCTGACTTTC
>TRBJ2-5|TRBV27|few|.
CASSRIDQETQYF
TGTGCCAGCAGTAGGATTGACCAAGAGACCCAGTACTTC
>TRBJ1-6|TRBV29-1|many|.
CSVGNRGADSPLHF
TGCAGCGTTGGGAACCGGGGGGCTGATTCACCCCTCCACTTT
>TRBJ2-7|TRBV27|few|TRBD1
CASSSDRGPSEQYF
TGTGCCAGCAGTTCTGACAGGGGGCCTAGCGAGCAGTACTTC
>TRBJ2-2|TRBV11-2|few|.
CASSLGAGVTGELFF
TGTGCCAGCAGCTTAGGTGCAGGGGTCACCGGGGAGCTGTTTTTT
>TRBJ1-2|TRBV24-1|.|TRBD1
CATSPGTGAYGYTF
TGTGCCACCAGCCCCGGGACAGGGGCCTATGGCTACACCTTC